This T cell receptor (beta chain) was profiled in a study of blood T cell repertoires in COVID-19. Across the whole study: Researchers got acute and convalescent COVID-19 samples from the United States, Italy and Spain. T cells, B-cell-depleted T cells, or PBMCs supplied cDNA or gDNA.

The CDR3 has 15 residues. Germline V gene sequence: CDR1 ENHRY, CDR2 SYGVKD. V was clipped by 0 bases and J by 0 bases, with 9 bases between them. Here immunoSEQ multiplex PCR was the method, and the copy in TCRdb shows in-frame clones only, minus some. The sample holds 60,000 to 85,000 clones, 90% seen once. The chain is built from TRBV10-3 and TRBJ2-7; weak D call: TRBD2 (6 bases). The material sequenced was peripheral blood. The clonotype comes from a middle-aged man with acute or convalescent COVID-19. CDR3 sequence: CAISESGGDSYEQYV. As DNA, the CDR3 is TGTGCCATCAGTGAGTCGGGCGGGGACTCCTACGAGCAGTACGTC.